This T cell receptor beta chain was recovered during a study of vaccination effects on CD4 cells after COVID-19. CDR3 length equals 14 residues. From germline, CDR1 is MDHEN and CDR2 SYDVKM. The V end lost 8 bases, the J end lost 0 bases, and 14 bases lay between the germline ends. In this sample, this clone turned up a few times. Its target is unknown. Here immunoSEQ multiplex PCR was the method, and the copy in TCRdb shows in-frame clones only, minus some. Of over 50,000 clones listed, around 73% were seen once; the top ten hold roughly 1.2%. Sequencing was preceded by expansion of antigen-specific CD4+ T cells with viral peptide pools in the ViraFEST assay. CD4+ T cells were isolated after less than 13 days of culture. The vaccine given was either BNT162b2 or mRNA-1273, in two doses.

The sample was CD4+ T cells from PBMCs cultured with HCoV-229E spike peptides, taken after COVID-19 vaccination. The genes are TRBV28 and TRBJ2-7, with D possibly matching TRBD2 (6 bases). This clonotype was sampled from a human donor who received a COVID-19 vaccine. The DNA of the CDR3 is TGTGCCAGCCGGGGACTCACCCCCTCCTACGAGCAGTACGTC. Protein: CASRGLTPSYEQYV.